This is a list of T cell receptor beta chains from one sample in a study of shared clonotypes between healthy human individuals. Clones were read by immunoSEQ multiplex PCR, and TCRdb kept only the in-frame ones, dropping some. The sample lists around 510,000 clones; 90% to 97% were seen once. The sequencing sample was made of naive CD4+ T cells sorted from blood. These receptors all stem from a woman aged 30 to 39 in good health. Each CDR3 is given with its conserved first and last residue. A clone size is listed for some rows: how often the clone was seen (once, few, many), or a class if it is expanded.

J	size	V	CDR3
TRBJ1-1	NA	TRBV19	CASSIDINTEAFF
TRBJ2-6	NA	TRBV14	CASGWGRTRSSGANVLTF
TRBJ2-7	NA	TRBV5-1	CASSLAPSQRYEQYF
TRBJ2-1	NA	TRBV4-2	CASSQGLAGGYSYNEQFF
TRBJ2-7	once	TRBV28	CASSTRASGSYEQYF
TRBJ1-2	NA	TRBV19	CASSSTGTYGYTF
TRBJ1-6	NA	TRBV19	CASSIQGLNNSPLHF
TRBJ2-1	NA	TRBV5-1	CASSLGLAGVNEQFF
TRBJ2-7	NA	TRBV28	CASSFGPPMARGSYEQYF
TRBJ2-3	NA	TRBV5-8	CASSTGTDLTDTQYF
TRBJ2-7	NA	TRBV15	CATSRENRPTYEQYF
TRBJ2-6	NA	TRBV18	CASSPWASGLVGSGANVLTF
TRBJ2-7	NA	TRBV18	CASSPNSGRAAYEQYF
TRBJ1-1	NA	TRBV28	CASRQSPWEAFF
TRBJ1-1	NA	TRBV5-1	CASSLDLGNTEAFF
TRBJ2-5	NA	TRBV7-2	CASSLARVQETQYF
TRBJ2-3	NA	TRBV30	CAWSTADTQYF
TRBJ1-5	NA	TRBV6-1	CASSEAAGGSIDSNQPQHF
TRBJ1-2	NA	TRBV6-6	CASSSIYGPNYGYTF
TRBJ2-3	NA	TRBV2	CASSVTVSTGTDTQYF
TRBJ1-3	NA	TRBV9	CASSPFAGMTGNTIYF
TRBJ2-1	NA	TRBV12-5	CASALVVGGPSEQFF
TRBJ1-1	NA	TRBV30	CAWNLLDDTEAFF
TRBJ2-2	NA	TRBV19	CASSIRQSTGELFF
TRBJ1-2	NA	TRBV19	CASSIEGNNYGYTF
TRBJ2-3	NA	TRBV28	CASRRTSGRDTQYF
TRBJ2-7	NA	TRBV6-1	CASTLGTGAYEQYF
TRBJ2-1	NA	TRBV19	CASSPLEGVHNEQFF
TRBJ2-2	NA	TRBV18	CASSPPQRELVGELFF
TRBJ2-7	NA	TRBV27	CASRETENSFSYEQYF
TRBJ2-7	NA	TRBV14	CASSQAYFVDRGEQYF
TRBJ2-7	NA	TRBV5-4	CASSPDPEPTYEQYF
TRBJ2-7	NA	TRBV11-2	CASSLGGQVEYEQYF
TRBJ2-1	NA	TRBV6-1	CASRFSGNYNEQFF
TRBJ2-7	NA	TRBV28	CASSLSGQGLYEQYF
TRBJ1-5	NA	TRBV7-2	CASSLGVQPNQPQHF
TRBJ2-7	NA	TRBV30	CAWTPGLSYEQYF
TRBJ1-4	NA	TRBV15	CATSRAGTGNEKLFF
TRBJ2-1	NA	TRBV2	CASSELHPYNEQFF